This TCR beta chain was sequenced during a study of regulatory T cells in long-lasting Graves disease. The germline V gene has CDR1 DFQATT and CDR2 SNEGSKA (reference sequence). The CDR3 consists of 15 residues. Deletions cut 0 bases from V and 0 bases from J, with 9 bases between. Note on this clonotype: Its antigen is not known.

Through Arm-PCR of CDR3 regions and iRepertoire HTBI primers, TCR beta libraries were built. Via MiXCR, TCRdb re-called the multiplex PCR reads, giving one row per CDR3 protein. The sample includes about 500,000 distinct CDR3 sequences, roughly 17% of them seen just once. Documented time point: newly diagnosed GD, antithyroid drugs for less than 3 months. PBMC-extracted RNA yielded the TCR library. Findings of the study overall: Persistent disease samples used TRBV28, TRBJ1-2 and TRBJ2-5 preferentially. TCR diversity was lower in persistent Graves' patients (versus newly diagnosed ones).

These records were also assigned to another study, of T cells in Graves' hyperthyroidism and ophthalmopathy. As reported in that work: Newly diagnosed hyperthyroidism patients aged 18 to 65 years had disease lasting under 2 months. Clinicians diagnosed patients from clinical symptoms, serum thyroxine and TRAb, thyroid ultrasound and orbital computed tomography.

Sequencing used peripheral blood mononuclear cells (PBMCs), obtained at new diagnosis, from a patient treated with antithyroid drugs. The rearrangement uses TRBV20-1 and TRBJ1-5; unclear D gene. The origin of this receptor is a man in his forties or fifties with Graves disease. CDR3 amino acids: CSARDAENSNQPQHF. The CDR3, as DNA: TGCAGTGCTAGAGACGCCGAGAATAGCAATCAGCCCCAGCATTTT.